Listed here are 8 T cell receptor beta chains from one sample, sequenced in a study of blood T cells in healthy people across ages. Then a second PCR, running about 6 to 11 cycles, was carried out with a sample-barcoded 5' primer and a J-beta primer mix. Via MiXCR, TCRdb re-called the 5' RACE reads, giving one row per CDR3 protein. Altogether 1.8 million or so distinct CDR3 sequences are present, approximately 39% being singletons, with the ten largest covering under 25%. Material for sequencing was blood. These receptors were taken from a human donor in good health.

CDR3 DNA sequence: TGCAGTGCTAGAGGCCCCCCGGGGGGTGGAGAGACCCAGTACTTC. As protein: CSARGPPGGGETQYF. The chain has TRBV20-1 and TRBJ2-5; 7 nucleotides agree with TRBD2. Germline lookup yields CDR1 DFQATT and CDR2 SNEGSKA (reference sequence). With 1 base clipped from V and 4 bases from J, the junction kept 9 bases outside the gene matches. CDR3 length equals 15 residues.

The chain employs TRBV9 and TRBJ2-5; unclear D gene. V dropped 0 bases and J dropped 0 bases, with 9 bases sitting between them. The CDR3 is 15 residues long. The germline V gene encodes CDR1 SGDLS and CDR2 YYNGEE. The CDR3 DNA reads TGTGCCAGCAGCGTAGGTAGGCCACACCAAGAGACCCAGTACTTC. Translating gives CASSVGRPHQETQYF.

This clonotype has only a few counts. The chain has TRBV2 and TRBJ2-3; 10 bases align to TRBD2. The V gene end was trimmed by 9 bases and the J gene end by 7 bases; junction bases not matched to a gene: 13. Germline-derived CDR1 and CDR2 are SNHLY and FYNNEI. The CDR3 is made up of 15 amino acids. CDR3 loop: CASSPRASGGHTQYF. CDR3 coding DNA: TGTGCCAGTAGTCCAAGGGCTAGCGGGGGTCATACGCAGTATTTT. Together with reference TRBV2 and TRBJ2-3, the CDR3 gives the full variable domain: EPEVTQTPSHQVTQMGQEVILRCVPISNHLYFYWYRQILGQKVEFLVSFYNNEISEKSEIFDDQFSVERPDGSNFTLKIRSTKLEDSAMYFCASSPRASGGHTQYFGPGTRLTVL.

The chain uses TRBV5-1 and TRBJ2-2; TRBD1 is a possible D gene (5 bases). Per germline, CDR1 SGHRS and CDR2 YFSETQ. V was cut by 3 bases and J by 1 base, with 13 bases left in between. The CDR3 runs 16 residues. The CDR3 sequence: CASSSADTMNTGELFF. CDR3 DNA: TGCGCCAGCAGCTCCGCGGACACGATGAACACCGGGGAGCTGTTTTTT.

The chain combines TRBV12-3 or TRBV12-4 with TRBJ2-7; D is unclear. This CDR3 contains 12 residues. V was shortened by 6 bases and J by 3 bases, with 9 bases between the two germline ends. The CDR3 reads CASSQVLYEQYF. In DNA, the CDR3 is TGTGCCAGCAGCCAAGTCCTCTACGAGCAGTACTTC.

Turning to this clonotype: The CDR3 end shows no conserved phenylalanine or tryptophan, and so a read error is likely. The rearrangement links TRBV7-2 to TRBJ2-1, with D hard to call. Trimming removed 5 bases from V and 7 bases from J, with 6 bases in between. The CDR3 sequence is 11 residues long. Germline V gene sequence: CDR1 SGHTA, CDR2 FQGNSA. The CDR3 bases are TGTGCCAGCAGCATCCGAAATGAGCAGTTCGTC. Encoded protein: CASSIRNEQFV.

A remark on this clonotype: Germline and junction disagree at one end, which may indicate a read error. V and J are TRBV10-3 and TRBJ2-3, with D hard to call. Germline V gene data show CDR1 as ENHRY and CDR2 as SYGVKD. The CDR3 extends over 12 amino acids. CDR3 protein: CTISESPDTQYF. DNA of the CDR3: TGTACCATCAGTGAGTCCCCAGATACGCAGTATTTT.

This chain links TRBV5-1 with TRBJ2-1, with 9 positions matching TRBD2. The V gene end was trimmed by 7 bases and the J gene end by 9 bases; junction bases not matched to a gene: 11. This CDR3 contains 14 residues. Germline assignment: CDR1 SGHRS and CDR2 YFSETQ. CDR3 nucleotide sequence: TGCGCCAGCCACGGGTCTAGCGGGGTGGGTGAGCAGTTCTTC. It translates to CASHGSSGVGEQFF.